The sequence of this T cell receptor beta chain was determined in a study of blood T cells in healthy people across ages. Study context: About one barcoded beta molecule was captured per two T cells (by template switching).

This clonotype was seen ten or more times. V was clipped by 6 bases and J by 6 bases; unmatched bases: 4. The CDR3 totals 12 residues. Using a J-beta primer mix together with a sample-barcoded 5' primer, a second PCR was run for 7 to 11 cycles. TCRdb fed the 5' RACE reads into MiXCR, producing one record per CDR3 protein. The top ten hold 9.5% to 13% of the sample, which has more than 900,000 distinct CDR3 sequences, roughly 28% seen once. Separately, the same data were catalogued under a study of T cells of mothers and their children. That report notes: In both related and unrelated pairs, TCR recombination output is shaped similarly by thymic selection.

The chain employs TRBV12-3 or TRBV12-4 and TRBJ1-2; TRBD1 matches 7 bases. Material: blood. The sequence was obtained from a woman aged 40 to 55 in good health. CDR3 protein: CASRTGSHGYTF. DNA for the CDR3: TGTGCCAGCAGGACAGGGAGTCATGGCTACACCTTC.